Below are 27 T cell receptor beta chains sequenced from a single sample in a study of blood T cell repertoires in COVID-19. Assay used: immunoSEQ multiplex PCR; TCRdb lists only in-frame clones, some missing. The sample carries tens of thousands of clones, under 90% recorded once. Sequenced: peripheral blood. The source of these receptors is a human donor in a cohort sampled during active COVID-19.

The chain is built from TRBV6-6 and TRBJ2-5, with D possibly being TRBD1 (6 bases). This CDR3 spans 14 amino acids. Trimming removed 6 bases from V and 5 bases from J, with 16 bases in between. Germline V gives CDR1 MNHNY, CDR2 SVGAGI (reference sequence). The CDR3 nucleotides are TGTGCCAGCAGACCAACAGGGAGTCGGGAGACCCAGTACTTC. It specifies CASRPTGSRETQYF.

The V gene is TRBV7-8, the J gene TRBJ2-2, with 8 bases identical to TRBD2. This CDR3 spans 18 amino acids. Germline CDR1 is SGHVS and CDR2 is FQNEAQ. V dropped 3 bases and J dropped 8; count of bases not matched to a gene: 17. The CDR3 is CASSLGRLAGRSAGELFF. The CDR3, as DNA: TGTGCCAGCAGCTTGGGAAGGTTAGCGGGAAGGTCGGCTGGGGAGCTGTTTTTT.

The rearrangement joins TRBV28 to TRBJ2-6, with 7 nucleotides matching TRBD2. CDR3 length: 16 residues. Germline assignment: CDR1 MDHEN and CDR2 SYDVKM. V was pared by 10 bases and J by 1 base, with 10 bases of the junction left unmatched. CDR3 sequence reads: CATRGGSPSGANVLTF. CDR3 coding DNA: TGTGCCACCCGGGGAGGGTCCCCTTCTGGGGCCAACGTCCTGACTTTC.

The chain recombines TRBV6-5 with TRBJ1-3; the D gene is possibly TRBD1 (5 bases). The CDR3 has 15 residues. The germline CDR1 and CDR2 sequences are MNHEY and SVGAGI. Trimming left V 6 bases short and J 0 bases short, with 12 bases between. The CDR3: CASRLLGVSGNTIYF. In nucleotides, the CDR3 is TGTGCCAGCAGACTTTTAGGGGTCTCTGGAAACACCATATATTTT.

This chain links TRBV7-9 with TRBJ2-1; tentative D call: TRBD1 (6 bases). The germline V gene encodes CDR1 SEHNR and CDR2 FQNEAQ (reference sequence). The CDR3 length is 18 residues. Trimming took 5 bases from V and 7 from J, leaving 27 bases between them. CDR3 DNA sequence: TGTGCCAGCAGCCCCCCAGTTGACAGGCAGGGTTTTAAGAATGAGCAGTTCTTC. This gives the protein CASSPPVDRQGFKNEQFF.

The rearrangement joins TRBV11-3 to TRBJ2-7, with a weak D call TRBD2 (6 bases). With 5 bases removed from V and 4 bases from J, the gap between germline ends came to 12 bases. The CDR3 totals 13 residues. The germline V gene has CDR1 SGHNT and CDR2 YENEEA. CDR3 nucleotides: TGTGCCAGCAGCCAGAGGAGGGGTTACGAGCAGTACTTC. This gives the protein CASSQRRGYEQYF.

CDR3 sequence reads: CASSPEGAGELFF. CDR3 in DNA: TGTGCCAGCTCACCAGAGGGGGCCGGGGAGCTGTTTTTT. The chain combines TRBV18 with TRBJ2-2; a possible D gene is TRBD1 (6 bases). V shed 2 bases and J shed 6 bases, with 7 bases lying between them. The CDR3 covers 13 residues. Germline V CDR1 and CDR2: KGHSH, LQKENI.

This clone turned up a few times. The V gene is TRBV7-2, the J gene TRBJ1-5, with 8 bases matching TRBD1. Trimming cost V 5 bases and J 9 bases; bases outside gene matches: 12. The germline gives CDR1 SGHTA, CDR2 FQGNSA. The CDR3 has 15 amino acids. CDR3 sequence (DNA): TGTGCCAGCAGCCCCTCCTCGACAGGGGATTTGCCCCAGCATTTT. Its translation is CASSPSSTGDLPQHF.

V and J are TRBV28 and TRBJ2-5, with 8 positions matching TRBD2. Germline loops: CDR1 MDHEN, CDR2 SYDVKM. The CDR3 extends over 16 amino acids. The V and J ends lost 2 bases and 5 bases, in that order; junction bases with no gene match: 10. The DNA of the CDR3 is TGTGCCAGCAGTTTAGTAAGGCTAGCGGGTCGGGAGACCCAGTACTTC. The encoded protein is CASSLVRLAGRETQYF.

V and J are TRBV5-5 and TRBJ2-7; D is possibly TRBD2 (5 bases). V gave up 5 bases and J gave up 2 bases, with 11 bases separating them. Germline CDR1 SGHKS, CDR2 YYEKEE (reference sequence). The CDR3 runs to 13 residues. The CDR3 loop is CASRLTMAYEQYF. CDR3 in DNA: TGTGCCAGCAGATTGACTATGGCCTACGAGCAGTACTTC. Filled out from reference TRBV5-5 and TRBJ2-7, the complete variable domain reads DAGVTQSPTHLIKTRGQQVTLRCSPISGHKSVSWYQQVLGQGPQFIFQYYEKEERGRGNFPDRFSARQFPNYSSELNVNALLLGDSALYLCASRLTMAYEQYFGPGTRLTVT.

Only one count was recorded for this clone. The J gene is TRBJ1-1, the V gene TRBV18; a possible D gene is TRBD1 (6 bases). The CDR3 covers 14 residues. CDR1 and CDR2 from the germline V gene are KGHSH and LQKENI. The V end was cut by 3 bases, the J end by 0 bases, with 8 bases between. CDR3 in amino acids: CASSPDSLNTEAFF. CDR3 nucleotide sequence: TGTGCCAGCTCACCGGACAGTCTGAACACTGAAGCTTTCTTT.

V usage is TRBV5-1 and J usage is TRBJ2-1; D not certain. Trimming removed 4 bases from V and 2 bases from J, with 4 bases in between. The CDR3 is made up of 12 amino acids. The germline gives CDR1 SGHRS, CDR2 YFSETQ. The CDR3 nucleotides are TGCGCCAGCAGCGGCACCTACAATGAGCAGTTCTTC. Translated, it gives CASSGTYNEQFF.

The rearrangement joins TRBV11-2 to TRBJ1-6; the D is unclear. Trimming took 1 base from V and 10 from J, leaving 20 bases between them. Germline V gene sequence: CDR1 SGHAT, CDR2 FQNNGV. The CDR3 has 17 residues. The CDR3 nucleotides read TGTGCCAGCAGCTTAGGGTTGAGTGGAGGATTTTGGTCACCCCTCCACTTT. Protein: CASSLGLSGGFWSPLHF. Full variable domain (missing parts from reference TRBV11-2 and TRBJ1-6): EAGVAQSPRYKIIEKRQSVAFWCNPISGHATLYWYQQILGQGPKLLIQFQNNGVVDDSQLPKDRFSAERLKGVDSTLKIQPAKLEDSAVYLCASSLGLSGGFWSPLHFGNGTRLTVT.

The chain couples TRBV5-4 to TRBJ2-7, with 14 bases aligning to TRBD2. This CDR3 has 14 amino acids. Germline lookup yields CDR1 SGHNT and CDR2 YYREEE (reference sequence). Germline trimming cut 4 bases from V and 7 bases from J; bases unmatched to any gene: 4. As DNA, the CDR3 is TGTGCCAGCAGCCTCGGACTAGCGGGAGGAGAGCAGTACTTC. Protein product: CASSLGLAGGEQYF.

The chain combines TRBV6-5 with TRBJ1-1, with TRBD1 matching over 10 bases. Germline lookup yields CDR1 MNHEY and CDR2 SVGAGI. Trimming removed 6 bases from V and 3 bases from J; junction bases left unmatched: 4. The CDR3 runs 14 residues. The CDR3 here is CASRRGTGDTEAFF. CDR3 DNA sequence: TGTGCCAGCAGGCGTGGGACAGGGGACACTGAAGCTTTCTTT.

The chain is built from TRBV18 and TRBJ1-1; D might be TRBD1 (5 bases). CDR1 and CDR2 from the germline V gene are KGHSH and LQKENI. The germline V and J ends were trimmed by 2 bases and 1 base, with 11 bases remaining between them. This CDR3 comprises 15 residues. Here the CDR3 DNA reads TGTGCCAGCTCACCATTGGACACCCCGAACACTGAAGCTTTCTTT. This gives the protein CASSPLDTPNTEAFF.

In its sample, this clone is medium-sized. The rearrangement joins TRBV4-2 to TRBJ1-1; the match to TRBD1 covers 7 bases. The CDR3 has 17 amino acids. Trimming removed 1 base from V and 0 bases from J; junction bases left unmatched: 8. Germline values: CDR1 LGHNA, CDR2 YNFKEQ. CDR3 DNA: TGTGCCAGCAGCCAAGGGGAGTCGGACAGGCTGAACACTGAAGCTTTCTTT. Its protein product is CASSQGESDRLNTEAFF.

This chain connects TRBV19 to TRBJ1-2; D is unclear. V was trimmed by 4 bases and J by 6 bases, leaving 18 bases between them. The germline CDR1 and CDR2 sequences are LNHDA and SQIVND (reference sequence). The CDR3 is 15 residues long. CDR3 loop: CASSTMSTSRNGYTF. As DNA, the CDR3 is TGTGCCAGTAGTACAATGTCGACAAGCCGAAATGGCTACACCTTC.

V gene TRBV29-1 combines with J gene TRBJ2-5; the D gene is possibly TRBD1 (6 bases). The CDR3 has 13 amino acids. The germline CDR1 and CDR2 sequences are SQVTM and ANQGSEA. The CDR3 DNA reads TGCAGTACAGGACAGACAAAGGGGGAGACCCAGTACTTC. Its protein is CSTGQTKGETQYF.

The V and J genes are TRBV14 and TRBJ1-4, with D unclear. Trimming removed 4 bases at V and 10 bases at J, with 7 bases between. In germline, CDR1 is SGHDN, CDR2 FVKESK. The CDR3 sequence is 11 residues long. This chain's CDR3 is CASSPGAKLFF. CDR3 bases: TGTGCCAGCAGCCCCGGTGCAAAACTGTTTTTT.

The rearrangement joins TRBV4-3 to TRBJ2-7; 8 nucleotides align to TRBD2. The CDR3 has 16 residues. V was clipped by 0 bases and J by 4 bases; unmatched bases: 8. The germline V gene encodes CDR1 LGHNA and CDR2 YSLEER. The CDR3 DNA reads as TGCGCCAGCAGCCAAGAGTCCTCCCGCGGGGGGTACGAGCAGTACTTC. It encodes CASSQESSRGGYEQYF.

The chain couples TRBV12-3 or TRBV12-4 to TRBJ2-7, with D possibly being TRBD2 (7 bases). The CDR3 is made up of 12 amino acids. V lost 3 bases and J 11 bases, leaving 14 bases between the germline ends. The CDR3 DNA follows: TGTGCCAGCAGTTTTCCGGGGGGCGTCAAGTACTTC. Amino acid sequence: CASSFPGGVKYF.

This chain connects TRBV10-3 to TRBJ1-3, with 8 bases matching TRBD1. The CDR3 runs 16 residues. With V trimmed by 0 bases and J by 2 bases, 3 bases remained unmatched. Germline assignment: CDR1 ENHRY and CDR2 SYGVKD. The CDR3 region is CAISESLQGAGNTIYF. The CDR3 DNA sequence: TGTGCCATCAGTGAGTCGCTACAGGGGGCTGGAAACACCATATATTTT.

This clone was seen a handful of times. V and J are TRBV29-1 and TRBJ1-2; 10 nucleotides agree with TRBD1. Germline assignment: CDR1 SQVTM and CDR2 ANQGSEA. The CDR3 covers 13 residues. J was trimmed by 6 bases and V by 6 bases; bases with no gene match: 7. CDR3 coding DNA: TGCAGCGTCGGGACAGGGGCTGTCCATGGCTACACCTTC. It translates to CSVGTGAVHGYTF. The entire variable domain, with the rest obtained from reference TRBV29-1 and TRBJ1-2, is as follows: SAVISQKPSRDICQRGTSLTIQCQVDSQVTMMFWYRQQPGQSLTLIATANQGSEATYESGFVIDKFPISRPNLTFSTLTVSNMSPEDSSIYLCSVGTGAVHGYTFGSGTRLTVV.

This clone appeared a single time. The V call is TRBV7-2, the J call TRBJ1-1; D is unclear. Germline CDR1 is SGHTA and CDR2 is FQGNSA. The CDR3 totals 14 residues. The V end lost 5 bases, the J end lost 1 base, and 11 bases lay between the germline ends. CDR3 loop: CASSPTGWNTEAFF. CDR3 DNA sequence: TGTGCCAGCAGCCCAACCGGTTGGAACACTGAAGCTTTCTTT.

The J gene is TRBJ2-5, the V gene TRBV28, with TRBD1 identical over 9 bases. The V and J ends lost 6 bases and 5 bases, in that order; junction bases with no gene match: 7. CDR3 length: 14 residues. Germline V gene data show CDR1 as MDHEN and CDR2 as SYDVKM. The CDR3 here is CASRKDRGWETQYF. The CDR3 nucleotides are TGTGCCAGCAGGAAGGACAGGGGATGGGAGACCCAGTACTTC.

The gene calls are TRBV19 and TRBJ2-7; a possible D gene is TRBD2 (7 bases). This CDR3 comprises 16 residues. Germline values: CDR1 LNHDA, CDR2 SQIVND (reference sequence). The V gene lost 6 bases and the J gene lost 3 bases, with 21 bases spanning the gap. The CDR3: CASRNGGGPGLYEQYF. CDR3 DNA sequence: TGTGCCAGTAGGAATGGGGGGGGCCCAGGCCTCTACGAGCAGTACTTC. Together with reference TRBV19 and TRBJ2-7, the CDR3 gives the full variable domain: DGGITQSPKYLFRKEGQNVTLSCEQNLNHDAMYWYRQDPGQGLRLIYYSQIVNDFQKGDIAEGYSVSREKKESFPLTVTSAQKNPTAFYLCASRNGGGPGLYEQYFGPGTRLTVT.